This T cell receptor beta chain originates from a study of shared clonotypes between healthy human individuals. The study drew its donors from healthy HIV-negative adults without recent acute infections or vaccinations. Adults of Caucasian background living in Nashville, Tennessee made up all donors. As handled by the study authors: ImmunoSEQ yielded junction-only sequences lacking quality scores, so filtering differed. Here immunoSEQ multiplex PCR was the method, and the copy in TCRdb shows in-frame clones only, minus some. V and J calls and clone size are those listed in that table; D and trimming were worked out from the DNA. The sample holds hundreds of thousands of clones, 60% to 80% seen once. Germline values: CDR1 SEHNR, CDR2 FQNEAQ (reference sequence). This CDR3 comprises 15 residues. Unmatched junction bases numbered 4, after V lost 3 bases and J lost 5 bases.

This chain uses TRBV7-9 with TRBJ2-2, with 9 positions matching TRBD2. The specimen was PBMCs. This clonotype was obtained from a woman in her forties in good health. Some clones in this sample may be carry-over from other donors' samples. The CDR3 coding sequence is TGTGCCAGCAGCTTGGTGGCGGGAGGGACCGGGGAGCTGTTTTTT. Translating gives CASSLVAGGTGELFF. The full variable domain, its missing parts supplied by reference TRBV7-9 and TRBJ2-2, is DTGVSQNPRHKITKRGQNVTFRCDPISEHNRLYWYRQTLGQGPEFLTYFQNEAQLEKSRLLSDRFSAERPKGSFSTLEIQRTEQGDSAMYLCASSLVAGGTGELFFGEGSRLTVL.